This entry features one T cell receptor beta chain sequence. This clone's antigen is unknown. Base qualities are not provided; no much larger clone lies one nucleotide away. The sample belongs to a study of healthy donors' naive CD4 and CD8 T cells (dated by TCRdb to about 2015). About the full investigation: Donors were chosen to span three age groups (20-25, 40-50 and 60-70 years, more than five each), with mean age around 46 and half female. The TCR alpha libraries followed the same workflow as the beta chain, except for a newly designed primer set that covered all functional IMGT alpha gene variants. To check how TCR variation relates to lineage commitment, the researchers sequenced rearranged TCR alpha and beta chains taken from naive CD4+ and CD8+ T cells. The peripheral blood mononuclear cells came from about 18 individuals who were healthy and unrelated. The donors were HLA-typed by sequencing at HLA-A, -B, -C, -DRB1, -DQB1 and -DPB1, using the SBTexcellerator protocol, an ABI3130xl analyzer and SBTengine software.

Cells with a CD4+CD8-CD45RO-CD45RA+ profile were isolated by FACS and defined as naive CD4+ T cells, and those with a CD8+CD4-CD45RA+CD27bright profile were defined as naive CD8+ T cells. The antibodies used for sorting targeted CD4 (RPA-T4), CD8 (SK1), CD27 (O323), CD45RA (HI100) and CD45RO (UCHL1). The germline V gene (reference sequence) sets CDR1 to LNHDA and CDR2 to SQIVND. Between the V and J ends, shortened by 8 bases and 4 bases respectively, the junction contains 17 bases. From the cysteine up to the phenylalanine, the CDR3 has a length of 14 residues. The entry retains the CDR3 DNA only, 42 bases that are in frame from base 1. The run used a 454 GS FLX Titanium. A previously published linear amplification protocol was used to construct TCR libraries from roughly 550 ng of total RNA. Sequencing was carried out on the Roche/454 Genome Sequencer using Titanium chemistry. Per the source publication's procedure: From about five of the healthy donors, a total of fewer than 85,000 rearranged TCR alpha transcripts were sequenced. Duplicate transcripts were removed, and unique TCR clonotypes were defined by the CDR3 junction according to IMGT nomenclature. CD4 versus CD8 status was modeled on V and J genes by logistic regression in R 2.13.0, with adjustment for donor effects and Bonferroni correction for multiple testing. In TCRdb, the public reads were trimmed at Q25 with fastp and aligned with MiXCR, with productive beta chains retained. Rows matching on CDR3 protein sequence are summarized as one entry with the most common DNA and genes. What appears here as the V and J calls and clone size reflects TCRdb's work, not the paper's. Across this sample there are roughly 200,000 distinct CDR3 sequences, with under 85% seen only once. About 2.4% of the sample is taken by the ten largest.

Overall study results and their limits: In both chains, CD4+ lineage was associated with a positively charged CDR3, and CD8+ lineage was associated with a negatively charged CDR3. Because alpha and beta chains were sequenced in bulk and could not be paired, combined chain effects were not evaluated. Taken together, V genes, J genes and CDR3 charge appeared to account for about 12% of the variance in CD4/CD8 propensity, acting in a largely additive way. The study did not directly address whether homeostatic proliferation of naive T cells might have biased the repertoire. Most V and J gene segments were reportedly biased between naive CD4+ and CD8+ cells, consistently across donors and independent of HLA genotype.

This receptor was taken from a pool of human donors in good health; the sample pools cells from several healthy donors. This chain joins TRBV19 to TRBJ1-1, with TRBD1 as a weak D call on 5 bases. The specimen sequenced was naive CD4+ and CD8+ T cells sorted from blood, pooled from several donors. In the paper's terms, the cell subset or site label means: FACS-sorted naive CD4+ (CD45RO-CD45RA+) and naive CD8+ (CD45RA+CD27bright) T cells. Read as DNA, the sequence is TGTGCCAGTGGGGGTGGCCTGGTCAGCACTGAAGCTTTCTTT. Translated, it gives CASGGGLVSTEAFF.